The sequence of this T cell receptor (beta chain) was determined in a study of T cells after yellow fever vaccination. This clonotype was detected many times. V shed 1 base and J 11 bases; nucleotides not matched to a gene: 11. This CDR3 has 17 amino acids. The germline gives CDR1 SGHTA, CDR2 FQGTGA. TCRdb reanalysed the 5' RACE reads using MiXCR and keeps one entry per CDR3 protein. The table includes approximately 110,000 distinct CDR3 sequences, nearly 7.5% detected once. This chain joins TRBV7-3 and TRBJ1-6, with 10 bases fitting TRBD1. The sequence derives from a man aged 18 to 35 who received the YFV17D yellow fever vaccine. This specimen was CD4+ T cells sorted from PBMCs, taken 10 days after the first yellow fever vaccination. CDR3 nucleotide sequence: TGTGCCAGCAGCTTAAGGCCACCGGGACAGGGGTTTGCACCCCTCCACTTT. Translating gives CASSLRPPGQGFAPLHF.